Reported below is one TCR beta chain. The sample has other DNA sequences that encode this CDR3 too. The CDR3 covers 10 residues. The germline gives CDR1 DFQATT, CDR2 SNEGSKA (reference sequence). The sample comes from a study of blood T cell repertoires in COVID-19. Study information: The origin of the acute and convalescent COVID-19 samples was the United States, Italy and Spain.

The assay was immunoSEQ multiplex PCR, and TCRdb's table has in-frame clones only and misses some. The sample contains a few hundred thousand clones, approximately 78% of which appear only once. This sequence originates from a woman aged 18 to 35 with acute or convalescent COVID-19. The chain uses TRBV20-1 and TRBJ1-1; TRBD1 matches 7 bases. Sequencing input: peripheral blood. DNA for the CDR3: TGCAGAGGAGGGGGCGCTGAAGCTTTCTTT. It encodes CRGGGAEAFF.